This TCR beta chain was obtained from a study of CD4 and CD8 cells across lung adenocarcinoma regions. The germline V gene has CDR1 MNHNS and CDR2 SASEGT. This CDR3 comprises 16 residues. This clonotype has just one count. The junction does not match germline at one end; this may be a read error. TCRdb processed the PCR reads anew with MiXCR; each CDR3 protein has one entry. Among 13,000 to 15,000 distinct CDR3 sequences listed, just under 45% were seen once. The patients had localized lung adenocarcinoma, a non-small cell subtype. The sequencing sample was made of CD4+ T cells from the center of a lung tumor. This chain joins TRBV6-1 and TRBJ2-2, with 9 bases aligning to TRBD2. The clonotype comes from a male donor with lung adenocarcinoma. The CD4 and CD8 labels of this study may be unreliable. DNA for the CDR3: TGTGCCAGCAAGCAGGGACTAGCTGCGAACACAGGTGAGCAGTTTTTT. Its translation is CASKQGLAANTGEQFF.